This entry lists 10 T cell receptor beta chains sequenced from one sample in a study of cytomegalovirus exposure and HLA in healthy donors. 60 Vbeta and 13 Jbeta primers were used in PCR. Using immunoSEQ multiplex PCR, the repertoire was profiled, and TCRdb retains in-frame clones only, with some absent. The sample records about 130,000 clones, approximately 85% being singletons. Material for sequencing was PBMCs. The receptors here all came from a boy under 18 in good health and CMV-seronegative.

This sequence joins TRBV27 and TRBJ1-4, with unresolved D. V gave up 0 bases and J gave up 4 bases, with 9 bases separating them. The germline CDR1 and CDR2 sequences are MNHEY and SMNVEV (reference sequence). The CDR3 contains 15 residues. The CDR3 is CASSLSWQNNEKLFF. The CDR3 bases are TGTGCCAGCAGTTTATCCTGGCAGAATAATGAAAAACTGTTTTTT.

The chain couples TRBV5-5 to TRBJ2-3, with D possibly matching TRBD1 (5 bases). Germline V gives CDR1 SGHKS, CDR2 YYEKEE (reference sequence). The V end was cut by 1 base, the J end by 5 bases, with 17 bases between. The CDR3 length is 16 residues. DNA for the CDR3: TGTGCCAGCAGCTTGACGGTTGGTCAGGGAAGAGATACGCAGTATTTT. It yields the protein CASSLTVGQGRDTQYF.

V gene TRBV11-2 combines with J gene TRBJ1-1; 7 nucleotides line up with TRBD1. The CDR3 has 15 residues. Germline V lookup: CDR1 SGHAT, CDR2 FQNNGV. With V trimmed by 6 bases and J by 1 base, 8 bases remained unmatched. CDR3 coding DNA: TGTGCCAGCAGTCGCAGGACAGGACAGAACACTGAAGCTTTCTTT. This codes for CASSRRTGQNTEAFF.

The CDR3 region is CASSRQGWDYNEQFF. CDR3 nucleotides: TGTGCCAGCAGCCGACAGGGGTGGGACTACAATGAGCAGTTCTTC. The J gene is TRBJ2-1, the V gene TRBV5-4; 8 nucleotides agree with TRBD1. CDR1 is SGHNT and CDR2 is YYREEE in the germline V gene (reference sequence). This CDR3 comprises 15 residues. Trimming took 4 bases from V and 3 from J; bases not matched to a gene: 6.

In its sample, this clone was seen a few times. The chain combines TRBV5-6 with TRBJ1-6, with D tentatively TRBD1 (5 bases). Germline V gene sequence: CDR1 SGHDT, CDR2 YYEEEE. The V end was cut by 0 bases, the J end by 7 bases, with 8 bases between. The CDR3 runs to 14 residues. The CDR3 sequence: CASSLAGPNSPLHF. The CDR3 DNA sequence: TGTGCCAGCAGCTTGGCAGGGCCCAATTCACCCCTCCACTTT.

V is TRBV9 and J is TRBJ2-1; possibly TRBD1 for D (6 bases). Germline-derived CDR1 and CDR2 are SGDLS and YYNGEE. The CDR3 covers 16 residues. The V and J ends lost 4 bases and 9 bases respectively, with 23 bases between them. The DNA for the CDR3 is TGTGCCAGCAGCTCAGTTGGTCAGGGGTACAGTGGTGAGCAGTTCTTC. Protein: CASSSVGQGYSGEQFF.

The gene calls are TRBV13 and TRBJ2-3; TRBD1 matches 8 bases. The CDR3 consists of 18 residues. J gave up 6 bases and V 1 base, and 15 bases lay outside the gene matches. Germline loops: CDR1 PRHDT, CDR2 FYEKMQ (reference sequence). The CDR3 DNA reads as TGTGCCAGCAGCTTAGATTCCGAACCGGGACAGGCAGCCGATACGCAGTATTTT. Amino acids: CASSLDSEPGQAADTQYF.

The chain joins TRBV30 to TRBJ2-2, with 8 bases fitting TRBD2. Germline loops: CDR1 GTSNPN, CDR2 SVGIG (reference sequence). With V trimmed by 8 bases and J by 2 bases, 7 bases remained unmatched. The CDR3 has 14 residues. The CDR3 DNA sequence: TGTGCCCACCTCGGACTAGCAAACACCGGGGAGCTGTTTTTT. Translation: CAHLGLANTGELFF.

The rearrangement uses TRBV7-9 and TRBJ2-1; tentatively, D is TRBD2 (6 bases). CDR1 and CDR2 (germline): SEHNR, FQNEAQ (reference sequence). Trimming took 5 bases from V and 7 from J, leaving 18 bases between them. The CDR3 loop spans 15 amino acids. CDR3 in amino acids: CASSPRGSGKNEQFF. The CDR3 bases are TGTGCCAGCAGCCCAAGGGGTAGCGGAAAGAATGAGCAGTTCTTC.

V is TRBV7-3 and J is TRBJ2-1, with D maybe TRBD1 (5 bases). Trimming removed 1 base at V and 1 base at J, with 8 bases between. The CDR3 has 15 residues. Germline CDR1 SGHTA, CDR2 FQGTGA. The CDR3 DNA reads TGTGCCAGCAGCTTAAATCCAGGGTCCTACAATGAGCAGTTCTTC. It encodes CASSLNPGSYNEQFF. The whole variable domain, filled in from reference TRBV7-3 and TRBJ2-1, reads GAGVSQTPSNKVTEKGKYVELRCDPISGHTALYWYRQSLGQGPEFLIYFQGTGAADDSGLPNDRFFAVRPEGSVSTLKIQRTERGDSAVYLCASSLNPGSYNEQFFGPGTRLTVL.